This T cell receptor (beta chain) was sequenced for a study of blood T cells in healthy people across ages. Broader study findings: Per million T cells, the diversity of TCR beta decreased roughly linearly as age advanced.

Together with a sample-barcoded 5' primer, a J-beta primer mix was included in a second PCR lasting roughly 6 to 12 cycles. Tags on each cDNA molecule came from a template-switch adaptor with 12 random nucleotides. Via MiXCR, TCRdb re-called the 5' RACE reads, giving one row per CDR3 protein. The sample yields fewer than 800,000 distinct CDR3 sequences, 21% seen once. Remarks on this clonotype: The antigen is not known.

Per germline, CDR1 DFQATT and CDR2 SNEGSKA (reference sequence). The CDR3 extends over 17 amino acids. Deletions cut 2 bases from V and 4 bases from J, with 20 bases between. Sequences were obtained from blood. The gene calls are TRBV20-1 and TRBJ2-2; D gene ambiguous. The sequence came from a man between 70 and 80 years old in good health. The CDR3 region has the DNA TGCAGTGCTAGACGCGAAGGGATTCCATCTGCCACCGGGGAGCTGTTTTTT. Its translation is CSARREGIPSATGELFF.